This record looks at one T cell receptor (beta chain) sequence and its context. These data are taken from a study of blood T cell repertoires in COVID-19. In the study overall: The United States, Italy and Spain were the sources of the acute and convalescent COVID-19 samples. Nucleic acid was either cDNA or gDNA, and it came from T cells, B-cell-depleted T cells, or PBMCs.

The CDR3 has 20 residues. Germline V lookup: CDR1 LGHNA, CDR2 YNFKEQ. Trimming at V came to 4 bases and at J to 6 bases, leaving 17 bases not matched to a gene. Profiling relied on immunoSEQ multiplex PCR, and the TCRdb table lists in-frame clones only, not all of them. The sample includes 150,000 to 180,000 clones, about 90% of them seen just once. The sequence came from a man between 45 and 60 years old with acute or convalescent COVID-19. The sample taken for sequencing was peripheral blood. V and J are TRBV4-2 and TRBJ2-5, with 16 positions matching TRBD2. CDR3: CASSRQPGLAGGDPSQTQYF. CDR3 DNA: TGTGCCAGCAGCCGCCAACCGGGACTAGCGGGAGGGGACCCTTCACAGACCCAGTACTTC.